Sequencing of this T cell receptor beta chain was carried out in a study of cytomegalovirus exposure and HLA in healthy donors (dated by TCRdb to the late 2010s). In terms of the full investigation: In an earlier analysis of under 750 of the donors, less than 350 Gb of sequence data and some 100 million unique TCR beta sequences from about 179 million T cells were reported. Approximately 310 gigabases of sequencing data and around 85 million unique TCR sequences made up an early release that covered around 640 HLA-typed donors. Among the roughly 380 genotyped donors, about 85% belonged to the genetic ancestry cluster associated with self-reported Caucasian donors. The study was designed to test whether signatures of past pathogen exposure could be identified by cataloging public T cell receptors. The study used immunosequencing to profile the T cell repertoires of around 600 subjects and linked those repertoires to cytomegalovirus serostatus. Along with the 666-subject first cohort, a separate validation cohort of 120 different subjects was used. To predict cytomegalovirus infection status, the study combined high-throughput TCR immunosequencing, statistical association of individual TCRs with disease status, and machine learning. A later analysis re-analyzed previously published TCR beta repertoires from several hundred donors and added high-resolution HLA genotyping to study TCR occurrence patterns. The later analysis used no new phenotypic data to find candidate immune exposures, relying instead on TCR beta sequences and their occurrence across donors. An earlier analysis of about 600 of the donors used high-throughput TCR beta sequencing to judge whether each TCR beta V gene segment behaved as functional or pseudogenic. Alongside the repertoire data, information on donor age, sex, ethnicity and CMV serostatus was compiled. In a later genetic analysis, genome-wide SNP genotypes for 398 of the 666 donors were used, and that subset was treated as a discovery cohort. Every discovery cohort repertoire had been produced on one sequencing platform. Both class I and class II loci were covered by HLA typing, at four-digit resolution. The number of typed donors differed by locus: 629-630 for A, B, C, DRB1 and DQB1; some 540 for DQA1; 606 for DPA1; and around 470 for DPB1. Roughly 5 DR-DQ haplotypes were handled as single units for association and clustering because linkage in the cohort was strong. Among around 400 genotyped donors of the cohort, an average of approximately 240,000 unique TCR beta nucleotide sequences were sequenced per donor, around a sixth of them non-productive. Broad study findings and their caveats: A further reported finding was that TCR beta sequences accurately predicted the HLA-A and HLA-B alleles for most subjects in the first cohort. In this cohort, only TCR beta chains were sequenced, and detectable features were limited by the absence of alpha or paired-chain data. Cytomegalovirus status was reported to be diagnosed by the classifier with high specificity and sensitivity in both the original and validation cohorts. It was suggested by the authors that the approach could potentially be generalized to other disease states and immunological phenotypes. For the cohort, immune exposure information was limited to CMV serostatus. In a later genetic analysis, a missense DCLRE1C variant was associated with V-gene and J-gene trimming of TCR beta chains, and the association was replicated in an independent cohort. Most TCR sequences were observed very rarely across donors, whereas some public TCRs were present in many individuals. The 87-base-pair reads could not distinguish some IMGT-functional V segments, including TRBV6-2 and TRBV6-3, so those segments were excluded. According to a later analysis, most CMV-associated TCR beta chains appeared to be HLA-restricted, and the HLA associations seemed to be driven largely by CMV exposure. In vitro tests confirmed that a few of the cytomegalovirus-associated TCR beta chains recognize cytomegalovirus antigens. According to a later analysis, TCR association rates differed among HLA loci, with DRB1 alleles showing the most associated TCRs and HLA-C alleles showing the fewest. Compared with the approximately 670-donor mean, donors in an Asian-associated ancestry cluster had fewer N-insertions in productive TCRs, according to a later genetic analysis. The study listed 164 TCR beta chains as associated with cytomegalovirus. Because HLA typing was missing for some donors at each locus, association tests included only the typed subset. A cluster of highly shared sequence variants was judged likely to represent a technical artifact of the sequencing pipeline. In a later analysis, HLA-associated TCR beta chains showed more clonal expansion and lower generation probabilities than non-associated chains that were equally common. A later analysis reported that several top co-occurrence clusters appeared linked to parvovirus B19, influenza, CMV and Epstein-Barr virus. When HLA alleles, especially DR and DQ, strongly co-occurred, TCR associations were difficult to assign to individual alleles. At a false discovery rate of 0.05, a later analysis linked 15,000 to 20,000 TCR beta sequences to specific HLA alleles. Correlated functional status among segregating V segments might reflect linkage disequilibrium, but an unknown experimental factor could not be ruled out. An earlier analysis of around 540 of the donors showed that most TCR beta V segments appeared in productive rearrangements either about 87% or about 30% of the time, which broadly matched IMGT annotations. Because counts were too low, 15 to 20 rarely observed V segments, including chromosome 9 orphons, were excluded from the earlier analysis of roughly 580 of the donors. Presence/absence analyses assumed roughly uniform sequencing depth across donors, an assumption that may not hold.

The cohort consisted of 600 to 750 healthy bone marrow donors. At the time of sampling, all cohort members were nominally healthy, though unrecorded immune exposures were likely present. The donor tested CMV seropositive, placing the donor among the 290 or so seropositive members of the cohort. Every donor gave a peripheral blood sample, and the peripheral blood mononuclear cells from that sample were used for TCR beta sequencing. The Qiagen DNeasy Blood Extraction Kit was used to extract genomic DNA from the blood cell samples. Receptor libraries were prepared by the immunoSEQ multiplex PCR assay. For the multiplex PCR, a mixture combining 60 forward primers for TCR Vbeta segments and 13 reverse primers for TCR Jbeta segments was used. A multiplex PCR assay on genomic DNA amplified the CDR3 region of rearranged TCR beta genes. The Illumina HiSeq System was used to sequence the amplified TCR beta libraries as 87-base-pair reads. Per the source publication's procedure: A later analysis tallied roughly 78 million unique TCR beta chains across the approximately 670 repertoires, and 10 million to 11 million of those chains were shared by two or more donors. Raw reads were error-corrected and collapsed into unique sequences by a nearest-neighbor algorithm in which closely related sequences were merged to remove PCR and sequencing errors. V, D and J gene segments were assigned by aligning CDR3 sequences to IMGT reference sequences. For a sequence to be retained, at least a six-nucleotide match to both a V gene segment and a J gene segment was required. A rearrangement counted as productive if the CDR3 had no stop codons and remained in frame with V and J, and every other rearrangement counted as non-productive. CDR3 was defined by IMGT convention, running from the second conserved V-encoded cysteine to the conserved J-encoded phenylalanine. In an earlier analysis of some 550 of the donors, sequences lacking an unambiguous match to a single V gene segment were excluded. In an earlier analysis of approximately 500 of the donors, a V segment was called functional when productive rearrangements were above 56.7%, and segregating when the standard deviation between donors exceeded 5%. A statistical classification framework was developed to diagnose cytomegalovirus status using the catalog of TCR beta chain sequences. V and J gene assignment, in a later analysis, came from comparing TCR nucleotide sequences with IMGT/GENE-DB human TR gene sequences. The TCRdist pipeline was used in a later analysis to assign CDR3 sequences and most-parsimonious VDJ recombination scenarios. In a later analysis, each TCR beta chain was defined by its CDR3 amino acid sequence together with its V-gene family, and reads lacking a unique V-gene family were excluded. To address suspected cross-contamination and a sequencing artifact, a later analysis removed approximately 590 highly shared, low-generation-probability nucleotide sequences. In a later analysis, a clonal expansion index for each public chain was calculated from normalized within-repertoire ranks of inferred template counts. In a later analysis, generation probabilities were computed with a VDJ recombination model fitted to out-of-frame rearrangements, and the resulting probabilities were checked against IGoR. In a later analysis, TCR-TCR, TCR-HLA and TCR-CMV co-occurrence was scored with hypergeometric tests, and a repertoire-size bias correction was applied to TCR pairs. In a later analysis, false discovery rates were estimated by permuting HLA or CMV assignments 20 times. A later analysis grouped co-occurring TCRs with DBSCAN, adding TCRdist sequence similarity when clustering within HLA-allele-positive subsets. For co-occurrence clustering, repertoires with fewer than 30,000 or more than 120,000 public chains were excluded, along with about five repertoires with anomalous nucleotide sharing. The immuneACCESS repertoire file appears here via TCRdb, limited to in-frame rearrangements. These files lack a portion of the clones; in checked studies, under half of the deficit traces to unresolved V genes, and the cause of the others is not known. V and J calls and clone size are given by that table; D and trimming were obtained from the DNA. The sample table lists over 110,000 clones, 70% to 85% of them with a count of one. The ten largest clones add up to more than 9.5% of the sample.

In its sample, this clone was seen many times. The specificity of this receptor is unknown. No much larger clone is present one base from it, and per-base qualities are unavailable. CDR1 SQVTM and CDR2 ANQGSEA were looked up in the germline V gene. The CDR3 spans 15 residues, from the cysteine through the phenylalanine. Only the CDR3 DNA stays, 45 bases, in frame from base 1. Trimming removed 1 base from V and 6 bases from J; the gene matches leave 9 bases unexplained. The sample consisted of PBMCs. The origin of this receptor is a woman aged 55-69 years in good health and CMV-seropositive. The chain links TRBV29-1 with TRBJ2-7; TRBD1 agrees with 10 junctional bases. The CDR3 corresponds to CSVEARGTGASEQYF. The nucleotide sequence is given as TGCAGCGTTGAAGCTCGCGGGACAGGGGCAAGCGAGCAGTACTTC.